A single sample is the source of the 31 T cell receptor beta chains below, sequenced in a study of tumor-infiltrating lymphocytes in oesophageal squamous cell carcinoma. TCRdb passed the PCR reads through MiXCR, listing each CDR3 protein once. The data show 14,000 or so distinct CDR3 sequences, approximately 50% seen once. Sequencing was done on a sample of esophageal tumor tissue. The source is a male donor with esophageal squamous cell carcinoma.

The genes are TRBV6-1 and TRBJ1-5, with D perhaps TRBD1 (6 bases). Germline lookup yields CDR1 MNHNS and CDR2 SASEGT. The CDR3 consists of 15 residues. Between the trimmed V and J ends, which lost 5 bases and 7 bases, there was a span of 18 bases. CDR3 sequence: CASSLKFMGQQPQHF. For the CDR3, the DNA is TGTGCCAGCAGTCTCAAGTTTATGGGACAACAGCCCCAGCATTTT.

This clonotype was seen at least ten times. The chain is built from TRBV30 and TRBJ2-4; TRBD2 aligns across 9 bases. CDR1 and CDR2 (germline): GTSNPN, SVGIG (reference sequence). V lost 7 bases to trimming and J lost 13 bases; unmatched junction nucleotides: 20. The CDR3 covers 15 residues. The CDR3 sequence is CAFDLSFTSGREQYF. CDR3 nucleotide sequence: TGTGCCTTTGACCTATCCTTTACTAGCGGGCGTGAGCAGTACTTC.

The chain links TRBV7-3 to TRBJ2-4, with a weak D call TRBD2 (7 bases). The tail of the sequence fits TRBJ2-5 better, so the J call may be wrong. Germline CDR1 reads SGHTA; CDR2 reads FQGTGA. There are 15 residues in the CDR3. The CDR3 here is CASSLAGAAGETQYF. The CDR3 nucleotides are TGTGCCAGCAGCTTAGCGGGGGCGGCAGGGGAGACCCAGTACTTC.

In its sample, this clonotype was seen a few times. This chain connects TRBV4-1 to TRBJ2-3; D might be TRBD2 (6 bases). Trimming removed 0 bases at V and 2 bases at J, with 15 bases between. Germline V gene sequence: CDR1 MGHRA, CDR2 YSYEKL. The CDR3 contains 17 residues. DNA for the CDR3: TGCGCCAGCAGCCAAGAACATCGGGACTTAAACACAGATACGCAGTATTTT. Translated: CASSQEHRDLNTDTQYF.

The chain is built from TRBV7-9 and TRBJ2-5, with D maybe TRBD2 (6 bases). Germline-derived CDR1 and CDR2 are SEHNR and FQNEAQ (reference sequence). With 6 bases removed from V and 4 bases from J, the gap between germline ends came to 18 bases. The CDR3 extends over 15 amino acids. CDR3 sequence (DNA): TGTGCCAGCAGTCCCACCGGTGGGGGAGGAGAGACCCAGTACTTC. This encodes CASSPTGGGGETQYF.

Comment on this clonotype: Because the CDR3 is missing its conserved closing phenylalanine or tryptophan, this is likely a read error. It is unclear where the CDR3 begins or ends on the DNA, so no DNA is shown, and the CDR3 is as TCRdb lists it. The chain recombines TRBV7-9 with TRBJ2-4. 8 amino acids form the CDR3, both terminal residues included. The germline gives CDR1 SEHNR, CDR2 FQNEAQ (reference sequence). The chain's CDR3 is CASSLGLG.

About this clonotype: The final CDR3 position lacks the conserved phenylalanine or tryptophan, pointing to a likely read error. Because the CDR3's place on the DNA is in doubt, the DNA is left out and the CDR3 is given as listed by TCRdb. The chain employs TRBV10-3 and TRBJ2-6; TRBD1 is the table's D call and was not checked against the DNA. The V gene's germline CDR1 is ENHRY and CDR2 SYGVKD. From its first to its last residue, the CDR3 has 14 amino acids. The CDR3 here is CAISESQETQYFGA.

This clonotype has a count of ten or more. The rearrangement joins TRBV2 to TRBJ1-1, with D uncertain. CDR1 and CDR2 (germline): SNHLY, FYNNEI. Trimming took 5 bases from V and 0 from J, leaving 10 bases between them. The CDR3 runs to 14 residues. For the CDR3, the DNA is TGTGCCAGCAGTATTGGCAGACTGAACACTGAAGCTTTCTTT. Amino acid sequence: CASSIGRLNTEAFF.

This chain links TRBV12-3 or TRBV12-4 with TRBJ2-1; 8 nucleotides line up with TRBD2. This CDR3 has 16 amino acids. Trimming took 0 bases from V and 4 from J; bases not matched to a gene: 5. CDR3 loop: CASSLAIAGRYNEQFF. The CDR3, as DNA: TGTGCCAGCAGTTTAGCTATAGCGGGGAGGTACAATGAGCAGTTCTTC.

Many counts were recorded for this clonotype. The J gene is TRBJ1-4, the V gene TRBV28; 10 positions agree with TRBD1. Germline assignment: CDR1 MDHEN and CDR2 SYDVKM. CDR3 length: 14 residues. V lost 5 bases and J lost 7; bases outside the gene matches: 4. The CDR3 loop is CASSQTGGGEKLFF. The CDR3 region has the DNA TGTGCCAGCAGTCAGACAGGGGGCGGTGAAAAACTGTTTTTT. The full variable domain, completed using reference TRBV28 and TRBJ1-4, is DVKVTQSSRYLVKRTGEKVFLECVQDMDHENMFWYRQDPGLGLRLIYFSYDVKMKEKGDIPEGYSVSREKKERFSLILESASTNQTSMYLCASSQTGGGEKLFFGSGTQLSVL.

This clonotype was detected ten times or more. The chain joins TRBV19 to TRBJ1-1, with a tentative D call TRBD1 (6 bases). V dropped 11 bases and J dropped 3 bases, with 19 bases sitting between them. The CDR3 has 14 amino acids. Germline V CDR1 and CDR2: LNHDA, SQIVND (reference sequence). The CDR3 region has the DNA TGTGCCCACAGGGAAGGAATCGAGGACACTGAAGCTTTCTTT. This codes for CAHREGIEDTEAFF.

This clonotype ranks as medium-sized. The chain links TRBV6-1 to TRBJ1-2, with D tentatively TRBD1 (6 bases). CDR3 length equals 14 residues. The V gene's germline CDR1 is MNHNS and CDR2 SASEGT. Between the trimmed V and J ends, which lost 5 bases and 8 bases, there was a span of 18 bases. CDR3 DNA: TGTGCCAGCAGTCTACGGGGGACACTTCAGGGCTACACCTTC. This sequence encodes CASSLRGTLQGYTF.

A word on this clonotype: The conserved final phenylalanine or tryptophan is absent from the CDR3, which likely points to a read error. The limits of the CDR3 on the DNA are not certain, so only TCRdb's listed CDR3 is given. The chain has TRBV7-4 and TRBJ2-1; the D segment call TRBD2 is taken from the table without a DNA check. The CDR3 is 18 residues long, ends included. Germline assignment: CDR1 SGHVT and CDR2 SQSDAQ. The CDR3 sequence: CVTRRASGRGGNEQFFGS.

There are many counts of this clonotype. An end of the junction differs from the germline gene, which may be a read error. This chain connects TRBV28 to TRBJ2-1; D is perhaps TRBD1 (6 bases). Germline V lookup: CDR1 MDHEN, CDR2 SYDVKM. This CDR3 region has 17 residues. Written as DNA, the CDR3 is TGTGCCAGCAGCCTCGGACAGTCCTTTAGTTATAATTCACCCCTCCACTTC. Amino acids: CASSLGQSFSYNSPLHF.

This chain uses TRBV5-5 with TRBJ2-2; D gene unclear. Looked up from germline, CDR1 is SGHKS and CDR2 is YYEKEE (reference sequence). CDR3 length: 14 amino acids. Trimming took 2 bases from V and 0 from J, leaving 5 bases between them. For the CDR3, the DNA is TGTGCCAGCAGCTTCGCACCGAACACCGGGGAGCTGTTTTTT. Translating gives CASSFAPNTGELFF.

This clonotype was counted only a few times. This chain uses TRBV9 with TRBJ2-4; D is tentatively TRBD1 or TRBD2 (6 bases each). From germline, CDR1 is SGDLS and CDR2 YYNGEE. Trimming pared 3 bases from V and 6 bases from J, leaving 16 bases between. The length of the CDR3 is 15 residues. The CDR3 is CASSEGGEQGNIQYF. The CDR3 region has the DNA TGTGCCAGCAGCGAGGGGGGTGAACAGGGAAACATTCAGTACTTC. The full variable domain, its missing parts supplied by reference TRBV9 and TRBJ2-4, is DSGVTQTPKHLITATGQRVTLRCSPRSGDLSVYWYQQSLDQGLQFLIQYYNGEERAKGNILERFSAQQFPDLHSELNLSSLELGDSALYFCASSEGGEQGNIQYFGAGTRLSVL.

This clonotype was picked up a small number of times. The CDR3 reads CASSPHTPGQGFEAFF. Here the CDR3 DNA reads TGTGCCAGCTCACCACATACGCCGGGACAGGGGTTTGAAGCTTTCTTT. V is TRBV18 and J is TRBJ1-1; 10 positions match TRBD1. CDR3 size: 16 residues. Germline V gene lookup returns CDR1 KGHSH and CDR2 LQKENI. V was clipped by 1 base and J by 7 bases; unmatched bases: 9.

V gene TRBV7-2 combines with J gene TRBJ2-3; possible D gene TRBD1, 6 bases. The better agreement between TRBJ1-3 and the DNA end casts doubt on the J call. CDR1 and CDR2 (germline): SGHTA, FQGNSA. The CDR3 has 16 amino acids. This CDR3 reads CASSLAAAGAGNTIYF. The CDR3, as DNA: TGTGCCAGCAGCTTAGCCGCGGCAGGGGCTGGAAACACCATATATTTT.

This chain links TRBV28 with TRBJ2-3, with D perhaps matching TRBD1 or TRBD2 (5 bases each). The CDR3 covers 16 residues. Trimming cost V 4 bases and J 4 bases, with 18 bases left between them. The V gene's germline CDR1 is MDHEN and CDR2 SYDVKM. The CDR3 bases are TGTGCCAGCAGTTCCCTTTGGTTAGAGGGGCCAGATACGCAGTATTTT. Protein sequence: CASSSLWLEGPDTQYF.

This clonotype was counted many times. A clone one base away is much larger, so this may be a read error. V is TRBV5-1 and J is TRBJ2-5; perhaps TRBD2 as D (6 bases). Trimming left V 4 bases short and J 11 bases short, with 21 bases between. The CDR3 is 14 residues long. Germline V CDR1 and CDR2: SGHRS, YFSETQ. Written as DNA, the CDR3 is TGCGCCAGCAGCCCAGGGACTTACTACAATGAGCAGTACTTC. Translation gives CASSPGTYYNEQYF.

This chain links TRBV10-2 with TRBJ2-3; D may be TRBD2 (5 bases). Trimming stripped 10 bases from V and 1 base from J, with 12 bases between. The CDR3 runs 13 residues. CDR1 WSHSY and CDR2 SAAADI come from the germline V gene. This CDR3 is CATTEAGTDTQYF. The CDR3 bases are TGCGCCACCACGGAGGCTGGCACAGATACGCAGTATTTT.

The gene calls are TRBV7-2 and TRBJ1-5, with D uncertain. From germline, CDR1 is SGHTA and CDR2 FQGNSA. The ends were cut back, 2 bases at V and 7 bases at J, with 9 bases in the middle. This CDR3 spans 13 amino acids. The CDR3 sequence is CASSLKGGQPQHF. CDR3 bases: TGTGCCAGCAGCTTAAAGGGTGGCCAGCCCCAGCATTTT.

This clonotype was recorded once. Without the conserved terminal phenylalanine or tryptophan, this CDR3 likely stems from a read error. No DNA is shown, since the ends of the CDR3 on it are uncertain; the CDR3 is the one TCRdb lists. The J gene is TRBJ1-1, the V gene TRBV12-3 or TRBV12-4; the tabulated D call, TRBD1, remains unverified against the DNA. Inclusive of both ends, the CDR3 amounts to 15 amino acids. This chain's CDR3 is CASSDRAPTSSTSAP.

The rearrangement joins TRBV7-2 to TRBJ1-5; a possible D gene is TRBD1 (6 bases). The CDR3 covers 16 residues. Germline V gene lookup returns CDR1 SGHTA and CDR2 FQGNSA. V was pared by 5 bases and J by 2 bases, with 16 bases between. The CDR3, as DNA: TGTGCCAGCAGCCGCGGAGGGGGAGGGGGCAATCAGCCCCAGCATTTT. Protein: CASSRGGGGGNQPQHF.

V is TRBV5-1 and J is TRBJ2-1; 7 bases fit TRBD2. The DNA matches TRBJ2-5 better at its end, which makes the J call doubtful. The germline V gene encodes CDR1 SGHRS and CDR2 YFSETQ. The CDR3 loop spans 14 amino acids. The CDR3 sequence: CASSFSREGETQYF. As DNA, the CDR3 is TGCGCCAGCAGCTTTTCCAGGGAGGGGGAGACCCAGTACTTC.

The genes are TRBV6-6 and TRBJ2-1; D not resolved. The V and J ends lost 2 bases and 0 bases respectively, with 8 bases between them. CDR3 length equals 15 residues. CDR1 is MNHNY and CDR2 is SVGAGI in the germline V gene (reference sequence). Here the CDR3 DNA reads TGTGCCAGCAGTTACCACCCGAGCTCCTACAATGAGCAGTTCTTC. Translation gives CASSYHPSSYNEQFF.

The CDR3 region has the DNA TGTGCCAGCAGGACGGGAGTACACGTCCTGACTTTC. This encodes CASRTGVHVLTF. V usage is TRBV6-8 and J usage is TRBJ2-6; tentative D call: TRBD2 (6 bases). V was shortened by 6 bases and J by 11 bases, with 11 bases between the two germline ends. This CDR3 is 12 amino acids long. CDR1 MNHGY and CDR2 SAAAGT come from the germline V gene.

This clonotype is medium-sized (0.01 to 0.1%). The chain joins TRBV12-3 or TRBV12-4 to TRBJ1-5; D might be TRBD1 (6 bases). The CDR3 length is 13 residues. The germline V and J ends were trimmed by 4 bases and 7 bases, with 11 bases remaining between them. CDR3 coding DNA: TGTGCCAGCAGTTACAGGGCTGGACAGCCCCAGCATTTT. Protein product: CASSYRAGQPQHF.

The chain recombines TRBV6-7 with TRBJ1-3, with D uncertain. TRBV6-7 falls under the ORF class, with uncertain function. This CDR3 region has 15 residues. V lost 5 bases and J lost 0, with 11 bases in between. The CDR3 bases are TGTGCCAGCAGTCAACAGCGAAGCTCTGGAAACACCATATATTTT. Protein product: CASSQQRSSGNTIYF.

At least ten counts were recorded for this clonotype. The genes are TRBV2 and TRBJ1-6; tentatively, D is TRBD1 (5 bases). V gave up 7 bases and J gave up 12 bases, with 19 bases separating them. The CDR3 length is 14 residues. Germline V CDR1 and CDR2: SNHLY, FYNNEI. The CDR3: CASTGGAGGGPLHF. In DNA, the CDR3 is TGTGCCAGCACTGGGGGAGCCGGTGGGGGACCCCTCCACTTT. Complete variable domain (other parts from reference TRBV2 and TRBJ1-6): EPEVTQTPSHQVTQMGQEVILRCVPISNHLYFYWYRQILGQKVEFLVSFYNNEISEKSEIFDDQFSVERPDGSNFTLKIRSTKLEDSAMYFCASTGGAGGGPLHFGNGTRLTVT.

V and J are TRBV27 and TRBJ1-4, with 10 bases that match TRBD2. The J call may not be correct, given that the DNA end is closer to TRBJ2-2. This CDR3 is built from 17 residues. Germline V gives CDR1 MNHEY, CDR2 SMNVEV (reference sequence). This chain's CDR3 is CASSFGASGGNTGELFF. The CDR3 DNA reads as TGTGCCAGCAGTTTTGGGGCTAGCGGGGGGAACACCGGGGAGCTGTTTTTT.